The present T cell receptor (beta chain) was sequenced within a study of blood T cell repertoires in COVID-19. Study information: In each case, the material was cDNA or gDNA derived from T cells, B-cell-depleted T cells, or PBMCs.

J gave up 7 bases and V 5 bases, and 12 bases lay outside the gene matches. In germline, CDR1 is SNHLY, CDR2 FYNNEI. The CDR3 is 16 amino acids. Per the authors' pipeline: Researchers report that nucleated cell counts were estimated from reference gene primer amplification. This table comes from immunoSEQ multiplex PCR, and its TCRdb copy is limited to in-frame clones, with some not included. V and J calls and clone size are those listed in that table; D and trimming were worked out from the DNA. The sample lists 310,000 or so clones, approximately 85% occurring once. V gene TRBV2 combines with J gene TRBJ2-2; 8 nucleotides align to TRBD1. The specimen was peripheral blood. This TCR was recovered from a woman between 45 and 65 years old with acute or convalescent COVID-19. CDR3 residues: CASSPTGGRDIGELFF. CDR3 sequence (DNA): TGTGCCAGCAGTCCTACAGGGGGTAGAGACATCGGGGAGCTGTTTTTT.